This T cell receptor beta chain was identified during a study of vaccination and CD4 T cells after COVID-19. Study-level information: Two Hispanic individuals were among six male and four female convalescent patients. The authors exposed cells to overlapping spike peptides derived from SARS-CoV-2, HCoV-NL63, HCoV-OC43 and HCoV-229E. As a positive control, some control cultures were given a CEFX pool, while others were given an HIV-1 Nef pool or no peptide.

Concerning this clonotype itself: Its cognate antigen is unknown.

This sample's treatment: approximately nine-day PBMC culture with coronavirus spike peptide pools or control peptides (ViraFEST assay). General observations from the study: Only post-vaccination samples contained a median 86.3% of the reactive clones in convalescent patients.

The CDR3 covers 14 residues. Trimming at V came to 5 bases and at J to 5 bases, leaving 5 bases not matched to a gene. The V gene's germline CDR1 is DFQATT and CDR2 SNEGSKA (reference sequence). Cultured CD4+ T-cell DNA underwent Oncomine TCR Beta short-read sequencing. TCRdb passed the PCR reads through MiXCR, listing each CDR3 protein once. The sample has some 14,000 distinct CDR3 sequences; approximately 50% are singletons. The TCR was taken from a human donor who had recovered from COVID-19. V gene TRBV20-1 combines with J gene TRBJ2-5; 13 bases align to TRBD2. Specimen: CD4+ T cells from blood, cultured in vitro. The CDR3: CSARLAGGGETQYF. For the CDR3, the DNA is TGCAGTGCTCGACTAGCGGGAGGAGGGGAGACCCAGTACTTC.